The 15 T cell receptor beta chains in this list originate from one sample, sequenced in a study of graft-versus-host responses after intestinal transplantation. TCRdb's copy holds only in-frame clones and misses some; the assay was immunoSEQ multiplex PCR. The data hold 70,000 to 95,000 clones, with approximately 95% observed a single time. Their antigen targets remain unknown. The sample was unstimulated CD8+ T cells sorted from spleen or lymph node cells, taken before transplant. All receptors come from a human donor who was the organ donor for an intestinal transplant.

The chain has TRBV7-3 and TRBJ2-3; D might be TRBD2 (5 bases). The V and J ends lost 5 bases and 1 base respectively, with 10 bases between them. The CDR3 contains 14 residues. Germline V lookup: CDR1 SGHTA, CDR2 FQGTGA. As DNA, the CDR3 is TGTGCCAGCAGCCCCCTCGGGGGCACAGATACGCAGTATTTT. Amino acid sequence: CASSPLGGTDTQYF.

The CDR3 is CASSSSSGSGNEQFF. The CDR3 nucleotides are TGTGCCAGCAGTTCCTCTAGCGGGAGTGGTAATGAGCAGTTCTTC. The chain joins TRBV27 to TRBJ2-1; TRBD2 matches 10 bases. V lost 4 bases to trimming and J lost 7 bases; unmatched junction nucleotides: 7. The CDR3 has 15 amino acids. Germline V CDR1 and CDR2: MNHEY, SMNVEV (reference sequence).

This clone was observed a single time. The chain recombines TRBV9 with TRBJ2-5, with 13 positions matching TRBD2. The CDR3 runs to 17 residues. V lost 4 bases and J lost 1; bases outside the gene matches: 7. CDR1 and CDR2 (germline): SGDLS, YYNGEE. For the CDR3, the DNA is TGTGCCAGCAGCCCCTCACTAGCGGGGGGGCCCCAAGAGACCCAGTACTTC. Translation: CASSPSLAGGPQETQYF.

The chain couples TRBV11-2 to TRBJ1-3, with TRBD1 identical over 9 bases. The CDR3 is 15 amino acids. Germline CDR1 and CDR2: SGHAT and FQNNGV. Germline trimming cut 2 bases from V and 4 bases from J; bases unmatched to any gene: 3. CDR3 bases: TGTGCCAGCAGCTTAATGACAGGGGGGGGAAACACCATATATTTT. Encoded protein: CASSLMTGGGNTIYF.

The CDR3 sequence is CASSFAAGGPVDTQYF. The CDR3 DNA sequence: TGTGCCAGCAGCTTTGCGGCGGGAGGGCCGGTAGATACGCAGTATTTT. This chain connects TRBV11-2 to TRBJ2-3; 9 bases agree with TRBD2. The CDR3 length is 16 residues. The germline V gene has CDR1 SGHAT and CDR2 FQNNGV. The J segment lost 5 bases and the V segment lost 3 bases, leaving 9 bases of the junction unmatched.

The V gene is TRBV27, the J gene TRBJ1-5; TRBD1 might be the D (5 bases). CDR3 length equals 13 residues. V lost 6 bases and J 2 bases, leaving 8 bases between the germline ends. Germline CDR1 and CDR2: MNHEY and SMNVEV (reference sequence). Here the CDR3 DNA reads TGTGCCAGCAGCATGACAGGCAATCAGCCCCAGCATTTT. This translates into CASSMTGNQPQHF.

The J gene is TRBJ2-7, the V gene TRBV19; 8 positions match TRBD2. This CDR3 spans 15 amino acids. Germline assignment: CDR1 LNHDA and CDR2 SQIVND (reference sequence). V lost 10 bases and J lost 4; bases outside the gene matches: 15. This CDR3 reads CATTGLGLDGYEQYF. CDR3 coding DNA: TGTGCCACTACGGGGTTGGGACTAGATGGGTACGAGCAGTACTTC. The variable domain in full, completed from reference TRBV19 and TRBJ2-7, reads DGGITQSPKYLFRKEGQNVTLSCEQNLNHDAMYWYRQDPGQGLRLIYYSQIVNDFQKGDIAEGYSVSREKKESFPLTVTSAQKNPTAFYLCATTGLGLDGYEQYFGPGTRLTVT.

V and J are TRBV11-3 and TRBJ2-3; possible D gene TRBD2, 5 bases. V was clipped by 8 bases and J by 2 bases, with 11 bases between them. The CDR3 is made up of 13 amino acids. Germline lookup yields CDR1 SGHNT and CDR2 YENEEA. The CDR3 coding sequence is TGTGCCAGCGCAGCGGATAACACAGATACGCAGTATTTT. This gives the protein CASAADNTDTQYF.

The chain couples TRBV11-3 to TRBJ2-7; weak D call: TRBD2 (6 bases). Trimming shortened V by 1 base and J by 2 bases, and 9 bases separated the two germline ends. Germline V gives CDR1 SGHNT, CDR2 YENEEA. The CDR3 is made up of 14 amino acids. The CDR3 here is CASSLVGRPYEQYF. The CDR3 DNA sequence: TGTGCCAGCAGCTTAGTTGGGAGGCCCTACGAGCAGTACTTC.

The chain combines TRBV5-6 with TRBJ2-3, with D unresolved. Trimming shortened V by 3 bases and J by 2 bases, and 13 bases separated the two germline ends. The CDR3 runs to 15 residues. Germline CDR1 reads SGHDT; CDR2 reads YYEEEE. The CDR3 here is CASSSESDNTDTQYF. The CDR3 DNA follows: TGTGCCAGCAGCTCAGAATCCGACAACACAGATACGCAGTATTTT.

The rearrangement joins TRBV4-1 to TRBJ2-1; D unclear. Germline values: CDR1 MGHRA, CDR2 YSYEKL. This CDR3 spans 13 amino acids. V gave up 5 bases and J gave up 7 bases, with 12 bases separating them. CDR3 amino acids: CASSIGSGNEQFF. Written as DNA, the CDR3 is TGCGCCAGCAGCATTGGATCGGGTAATGAGCAGTTCTTC.

This clone was observed once. CDR3 nucleotide sequence: TGTGCCGCCTGTCCCGGGACTAGCGGGGGGGGGAGTGAGCAGTTCTTC. Protein sequence: CAACPGTSGGGSEQFF. The chain employs TRBV10-3 and TRBJ2-1, with 16 bases that match TRBD2. The V segment lost 11 bases and the J segment 9 bases; nucleotides outside the gene matches: 13. Germline values: CDR1 ENHRY, CDR2 SYGVKD. The CDR3 spans 16 residues.

This chain links TRBV5-1 with TRBJ2-1; TRBD1 aligns across 10 bases. CDR1 and CDR2 (germline): SGHRS, YFSETQ. Trimming cost V 4 bases and J 6 bases; bases outside gene matches: 7. This CDR3 has 15 amino acids. The CDR3 sequence is CASSHGTGVVNEQFF. The CDR3 nucleotides read TGCGCCAGCAGCCATGGGACAGGGGTGGTCAATGAGCAGTTCTTC.

The gene calls are TRBV5-5 and TRBJ1-2; 10 positions match TRBD1. Germline V gene lookup returns CDR1 SGHKS and CDR2 YYEKEE (reference sequence). After removal of 0 bases from V and 5 bases from J, the junction contained 7 bases not matched to a gene. This CDR3 spans 16 amino acids. Here the CDR3 DNA reads TGTGCCAGCAGCTTGGCGGGGACAGGGGTCGAGTATGGCTACACCTTC. It yields the protein CASSLAGTGVEYGYTF. Based on the CDR3 plus reference TRBV5-5 and TRBJ1-2, the full variable domain is DAGVTQSPTHLIKTRGQQVTLRCSPISGHKSVSWYQQVLGQGPQFIFQYYEKEERGRGNFPDRFSARQFPNYSSELNVNALLLGDSALYLCASSLAGTGVEYGYTFGSGTRLTVV.

In DNA form, the CDR3 reads TGTGCCAGCAGCTTAACGGGGACAGGGGGCGCGGAGCCCCAGCATTTT. It encodes CASSLTGTGGAEPQHF. This sequence joins TRBV11-2 and TRBJ1-5, with 12 bases aligning to TRBD1. Germline V gives CDR1 SGHAT, CDR2 FQNNGV. This CDR3 has 16 amino acids. V trimming: 2 bases; J trimming: 8 bases; junction bases outside the gene matches: 7.